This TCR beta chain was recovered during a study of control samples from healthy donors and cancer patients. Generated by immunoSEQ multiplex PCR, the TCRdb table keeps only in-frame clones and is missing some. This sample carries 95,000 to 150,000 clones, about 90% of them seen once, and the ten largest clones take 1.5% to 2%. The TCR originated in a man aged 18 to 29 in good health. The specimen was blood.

CDR3 DNA: TGTGCCTGGAGTGTAGACCTACGTCAGCCCCAGCATTTT. Its protein product is CAWSVDLRQPQHF. The chain has TRBV30 and TRBJ1-5; D not certain. V was pared by 0 bases and J by 6 bases, with 9 bases between. The CDR3 runs to 13 residues. Per the germline V gene, CDR1 is GTSNPN and CDR2 is SVGIG (reference sequence). Full variable domain (outside the CDR3, taken from reference TRBV30 and TRBJ1-5): SQTIHQWPATLVQPVGSPLSLECTVEGTSNPNLYWYRQAAGRGLQLLFYSVGIGQISSEVPQNLSASRPQDRQFILSSKKLLLSDSGFYLCAWSVDLRQPQHFGDGTRLSIL.